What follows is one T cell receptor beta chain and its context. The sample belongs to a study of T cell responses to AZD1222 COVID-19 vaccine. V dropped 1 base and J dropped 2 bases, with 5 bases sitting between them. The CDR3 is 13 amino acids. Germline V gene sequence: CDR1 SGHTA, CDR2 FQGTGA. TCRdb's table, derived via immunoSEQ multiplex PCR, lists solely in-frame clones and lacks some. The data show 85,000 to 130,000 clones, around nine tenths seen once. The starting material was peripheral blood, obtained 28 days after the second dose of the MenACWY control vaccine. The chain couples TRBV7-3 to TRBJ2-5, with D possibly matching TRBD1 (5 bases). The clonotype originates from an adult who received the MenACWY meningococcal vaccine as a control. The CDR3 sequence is CASSLNRQETQYF. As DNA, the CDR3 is TGTGCCAGCAGCTTAAACAGGCAAGAGACCCAGTACTTC.